This entry describes one TCR beta chain. Antigen: not known. Repertoires were generated with immunoSEQ multiplex PCR, while TCRdb's copy carries only in-frame clones and drops some. The top ten hold 2% to 3% of the sample, which has 95,000 to 150,000 clones, roughly nine tenths seen once. The V gene lost 5 bases and the J gene lost 1 base, with 7 bases spanning the gap. The CDR3 consists of 13 residues. The data originate from a study of T cell responses to AZD1222 COVID-19 vaccine. Findings and limits, study-wide: As reported, nearly half of all spike-specific TCRs target variant regions that are unmutated. Two doses of AZD1222 preceded a rise in Spike-specific TCR breadth and depth.

V usage is TRBV12-3 or TRBV12-4 and J usage is TRBJ2-3; D remains ambiguous. The sample here was peripheral blood, taken on day 0 of AZD1222 vaccination. The receptor comes from an adult in good health. This CDR3 is CASSPTGTDTQYF. The CDR3 bases are TGTGCCAGCAGTCCCACGGGCACAGATACGCAGTATTTT.